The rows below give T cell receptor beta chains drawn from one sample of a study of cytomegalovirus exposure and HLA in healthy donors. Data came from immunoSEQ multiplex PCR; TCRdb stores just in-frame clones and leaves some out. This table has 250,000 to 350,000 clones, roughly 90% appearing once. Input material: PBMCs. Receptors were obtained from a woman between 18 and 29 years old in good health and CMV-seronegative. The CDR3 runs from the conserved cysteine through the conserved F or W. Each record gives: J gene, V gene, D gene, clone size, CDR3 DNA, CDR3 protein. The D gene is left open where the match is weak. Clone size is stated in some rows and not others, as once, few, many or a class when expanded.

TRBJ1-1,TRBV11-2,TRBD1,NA,TGTGCCAGCAGCTTAGAGCTGTCAGGGGGGAATGAAGCTTTCTTT,CASSLELSGGNEAFF
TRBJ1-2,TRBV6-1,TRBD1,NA,TGTGCCAGCAGCCCCTGGGGGACAGATGGCTACACCTTC,CASSPWGTDGYTF
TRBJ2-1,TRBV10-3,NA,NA,TGTTCTAACAGTAGGGGGGGCCTGAACAATGAGCAGTTCTTC,CSNSRGGLNNEQFF
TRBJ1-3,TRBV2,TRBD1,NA,TGTGCCAGCATGGAGGGGGCCAATCGAAACACCATATATTTT,CASMEGANRNTIYF
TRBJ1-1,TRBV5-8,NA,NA,TGTGCCAGCAGCTTGGGAGGGAGGACTGAAGCTTTCTTT,CASSLGGRTEAFF
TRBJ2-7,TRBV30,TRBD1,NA,TGTGCCTGGAGTGTACCTGCGACAGGGTGGGGCGAGCAGTACTTC,CAWSVPATGWGEQYF
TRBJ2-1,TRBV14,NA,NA,TGTGCCAGCAGCCAAGAAGGACAGATTAGGAGCTCCTACAATGAGCAGTTCTTC,CASSQEGQIRSSYNEQFF
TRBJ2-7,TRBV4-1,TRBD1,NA,TGCGCCAGCAGCCAAGACGACAGGGGGGCCAGGGAGCAGTACTTC,CASSQDDRGAREQYF
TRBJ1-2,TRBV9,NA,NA,TGTGCCAGCAGCTCCATGGGACTGAAAAACTATGGCTACACCTTC,CASSSMGLKNYGYTF
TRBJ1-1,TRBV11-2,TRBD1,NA,TGTGCCAGCAGCACAGGGGCCGGTGAAGCTTTCTTT,CASSTGAGEAFF
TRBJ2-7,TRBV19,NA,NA,TGTGCCAGTAGTGGGCAATACGAGCAGTACTTC,CASSGQYEQYF
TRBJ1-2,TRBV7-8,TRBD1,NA,TGTGCCAGCAGCTTAGGGACAGGGGGCGCCGGCTATGGCTACACCTTC,CASSLGTGGAGYGYTF
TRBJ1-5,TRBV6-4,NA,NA,TGTGCCAGCAGCGGTGGCGGGATAAGCAATCAGCCCCAGCATTTT,CASSGGGISNQPQHF
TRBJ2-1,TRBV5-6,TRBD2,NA,TGTGCCAGCAGCTTAGGACTAGCGGGGGGCGGTAATGAGCAGTTCTTC,CASSLGLAGGGNEQFF
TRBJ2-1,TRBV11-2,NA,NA,TGTGCCAGCAGCCGCTATGACAGGAAACAGTTCTTC,CASSRYDRKQFF
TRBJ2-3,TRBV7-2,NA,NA,TGTGCCAGCAGCACCCAGACAGGGAGGCCAGATACGCAGTATTTT,CASSTQTGRPDTQYF
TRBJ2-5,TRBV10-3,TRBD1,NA,TGTGCCATCAGTGAGGGACAGGGGGTCCAAGAGACCCAGTACTTC,CAISEGQGVQETQYF
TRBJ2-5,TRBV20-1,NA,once,TGCAGGGCCGGGGGTGGAGAGACCCAGTACTTC,CRAGGGETQYF
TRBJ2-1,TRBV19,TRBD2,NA,TGTGCCAGTAGTCCGCAACTAGCGGCCCATGGGCAGTTCTTC,CASSPQLAAHGQFF
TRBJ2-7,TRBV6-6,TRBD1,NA,TGTGCCAGCAGACTGGGACAGGGTACCTACGAGCAGTACTTC,CASRLGQGTYEQYF
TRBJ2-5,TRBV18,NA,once,TGTGCCAGCTCCAGTCCCCAAGAGACCCAGTACTTC,CASSSPQETQYF
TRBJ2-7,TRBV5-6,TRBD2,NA,TGTGCCAGCAGCTTGGATATTGGGGGGGGCTACGAGCAGTACTTC,CASSLDIGGGYEQYF
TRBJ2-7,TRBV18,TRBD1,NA,TGTGCCAGCTCACCCGACAGGGGTATCCGGGAGCAGTACTTC,CASSPDRGIREQYF
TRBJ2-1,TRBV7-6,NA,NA,TGTGCCTCCCGACTAGTAGGGGACAATGAGCAGTTCTTC,CASRLVGDNEQFF
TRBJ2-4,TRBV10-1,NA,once,TGCGCCAGCACCACAAGGAGGGACCCCAAAAACATTCAGTACTTC,CASTTRRDPKNIQYF
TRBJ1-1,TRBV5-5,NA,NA,TGTGCCAGCAGCACATTCCAGGTACACATGAACACTGAAGCTTTCTTT,CASSTFQVHMNTEAFF
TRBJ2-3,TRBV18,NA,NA,TGTGCCAGCTCACCAAGGGGGTCAGATACGCAGTATTTT,CASSPRGSDTQYF
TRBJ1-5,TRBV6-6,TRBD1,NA,TGTGCCAGCCAGGGGGGACAGCCCCAGCATTTT,CASQGGQPQHF
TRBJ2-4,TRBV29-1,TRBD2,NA,TGCAGCGCTTTAGCGGGGGAGGAAAACATTCAGTACTTC,CSALAGEENIQYF
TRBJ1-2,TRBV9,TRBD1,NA,TGTGCCAGCAGCGTAGATGACAGGGTCGATGGCTACACCTTC,CASSVDDRVDGYTF
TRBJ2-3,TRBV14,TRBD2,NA,TGTGCCAGCAGCCAGACGGGACTACCCACAGATACGCAGTATTTT,CASSQTGLPTDTQYF
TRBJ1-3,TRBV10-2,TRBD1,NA,TGCGCCAGCAGTGGGGATAAGACAGGGACCCCCGACACCATATATTTT,CASSGDKTGTPDTIYF
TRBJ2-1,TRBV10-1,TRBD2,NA,TGCGCCAGCAGTGATCTCTCGATAGCGGGGCAAAAAGAGCAGTTCTTC,CASSDLSIAGQKEQFF
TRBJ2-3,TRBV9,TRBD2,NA,TGTGCCAGCAGCCTAGCGGGGGGGCAAGATACGCAGTATTTT,CASSLAGGQDTQYF
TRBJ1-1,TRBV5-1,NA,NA,TGCGCCAGCAGCTTGCAGGGACAGAACACTGAAGCTTTCTTT,CASSLQGQNTEAFF
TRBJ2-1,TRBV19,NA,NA,TGTGCCAGTAGTATATGGGGGCAGGGAAACAATGAGCAGTTCTTC,CASSIWGQGNNEQFF
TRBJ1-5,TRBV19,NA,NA,TGTGCCAGTAGTGTGACAGCTAATAGCAATCAGCCCCAGCATTTT,CASSVTANSNQPQHF
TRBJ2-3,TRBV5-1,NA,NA,TGCGCCAGCAGCTCTGGGACTCCGGGGACAGATACGCAGTATTTT,CASSSGTPGTDTQYF
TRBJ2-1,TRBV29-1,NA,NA,TGCAGCGTTGAAATGACTGCCTACAATGAGCAGTTCTTC,CSVEMTAYNEQFF
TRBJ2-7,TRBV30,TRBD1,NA,TGTGCCTGGAGTGGGGCAGGGGGTTCCTACGAGCAGTACTTC,CAWSGAGGSYEQYF
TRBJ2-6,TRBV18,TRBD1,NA,TGTGCCAGCAACCCGGGACAGGGATACAACGTCCTGACTTTC,CASNPGQGYNVLTF
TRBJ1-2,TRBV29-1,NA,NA,TGCAGCGTTCTAGACAGCCTTAACTATGGCTACACCTTC,CSVLDSLNYGYTF
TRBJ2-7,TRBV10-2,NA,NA,TGCGCCAGCACTCCGACAGGATCGAATGGCTACGAGCAGTACTTC,CASTPTGSNGYEQYF
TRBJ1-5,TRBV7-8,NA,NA,TGTGCCAGCAGCTTTTTACCCAGAGGCTCCAATCAGCCCCAGCATTTT,CASSFLPRGSNQPQHF
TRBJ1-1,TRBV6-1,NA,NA,TGTGCCGTAACCACGGGCGGGTGGACTGAAGCTTTCTTT,CAVTTGGWTEAFF
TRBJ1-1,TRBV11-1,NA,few,TGTGCCAGCAGCTCATTTTCCGGGACAGAAGCTTTCTTT,CASSSFSGTEAFF
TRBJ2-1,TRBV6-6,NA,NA,TGTGCCAGCAGTCGCAGGGTATCCGACAATGAGCAGTTCTTC,CASSRRVSDNEQFF
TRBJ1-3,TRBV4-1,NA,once,TGCGCCAGCAGCCAAGGGAGGGCTAGGGACTCTGGAAACACCATATATTTT,CASSQGRARDSGNTIYF
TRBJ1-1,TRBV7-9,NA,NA,TGTGCCAGCAGTGAGAGGGGGGGCACTGAAGCTTTCTTT,CASSERGGTEAFF
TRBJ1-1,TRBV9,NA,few,TGTGCCAGCAGCGCGCAGGGTTTGAACACTGAAGCTTTCTTT,CASSAQGLNTEAFF